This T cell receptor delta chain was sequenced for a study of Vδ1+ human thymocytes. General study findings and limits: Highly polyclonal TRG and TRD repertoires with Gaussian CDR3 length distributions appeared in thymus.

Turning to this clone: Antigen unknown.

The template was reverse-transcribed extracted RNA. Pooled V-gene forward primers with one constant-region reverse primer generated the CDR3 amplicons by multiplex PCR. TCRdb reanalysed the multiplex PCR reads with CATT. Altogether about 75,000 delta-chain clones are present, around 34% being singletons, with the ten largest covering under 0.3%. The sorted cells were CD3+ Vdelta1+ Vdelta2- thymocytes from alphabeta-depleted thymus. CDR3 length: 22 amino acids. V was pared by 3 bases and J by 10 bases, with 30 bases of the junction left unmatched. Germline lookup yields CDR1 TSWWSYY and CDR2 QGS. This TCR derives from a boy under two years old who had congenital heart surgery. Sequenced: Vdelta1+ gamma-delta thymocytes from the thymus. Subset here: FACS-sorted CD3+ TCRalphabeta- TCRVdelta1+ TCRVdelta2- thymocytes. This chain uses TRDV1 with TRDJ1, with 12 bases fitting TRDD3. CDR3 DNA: TGTGCTCTTGGGGACAAACCCGGCCTTCCTCTCGCTGGGGGATACGCCGTCGCCAGACTCATCTTT. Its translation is CALGDKPGLPLAGGYAVARLIF.